The 31 T cell receptor beta chains reported below all come from one sample, sequenced in a study of post-analysis software for immune sequencing data. Overall study findings and caveats: Comparison of patients with controls showed about 5 TRBV segments more frequent in patients, TRBV5-6, TRBV5-1 and TRBV20-1 among them.

Prepared libraries of TCR beta cDNA carried unique molecular identifiers. TCRdb used MiXCR to reprocess the PCR reads, holding one entry per CDR3 protein. The sample holds fewer than 850,000 distinct CDR3 sequences, 30% seen once. Their recognized antigens are unknown. The sequencing sample was made of blood. These receptors originate from a girl under 18 with multiple sclerosis.

This chain links TRBV6-6 with TRBJ1-6, with D unresolved. Germline CDR1 MNHNY, CDR2 SVGAGI (reference sequence). The CDR3 spans 13 residues. V shed 2 bases and J shed 13 bases, with 12 bases lying between them. DNA of the CDR3: TGTGCCAGCAGTTACCCCTTGGACTCGCCCCTCCACTTT. It encodes CASSYPLDSPLHF.

This clonotype was counted between two and nine times. The V call is TRBV3-1, the J call TRBJ1-2; D remains ambiguous. There are 13 residues in the CDR3. In germline, CDR1 is LGHDT, CDR2 YNNKEL (reference sequence). The V end lost 1 base, the J end lost 4 bases, and 7 bases lay between the germline ends. The CDR3 is CASSQVAGYGYTF. The CDR3 nucleotides read TGTGCCAGCAGCCAAGTAGCAGGCTATGGCTACACCTTC.

This clonotype was seen a handful of times. The chain uses TRBV7-9 and TRBJ1-4; D uncertain. In germline, CDR1 is SEHNR, CDR2 FQNEAQ (reference sequence). The CDR3 runs 12 residues. The germline V and J ends were trimmed by 6 bases and 10 bases, with 12 bases remaining between them. CDR3: CASRGREGKLFF. In DNA form, the CDR3 reads TGTGCCAGCAGGGGTAGAGAAGGAAAACTGTTTTTT.

The J gene is TRBJ1-1, the V gene TRBV7-8; D gene uncertain. V lost 5 bases, J lost 0 bases, and 10 bases lay in between. This CDR3 comprises 14 residues. The germline CDR1 and CDR2 sequences are SGHVS and FQNEAQ. The DNA of the CDR3 is TGTGCCAGCAGCCAAACGGAGATGAACACTGAAGCTTTCTTT. Translating gives CASSQTEMNTEAFF.

The V call is TRBV15, the J call TRBJ2-3, with D possibly being TRBD2 (5 bases). Trimming took 9 bases from V and 0 from J, leaving 16 bases between them. The CDR3 consists of 15 residues. Germline-derived CDR1 and CDR2 are LNHNV and YYDKDF (reference sequence). The CDR3 reads CATDLGEHSTDTQYF. DNA of the CDR3: TGTGCCACGGACCTCGGGGAGCATAGCACAGATACGCAGTATTTT.

The table lists this clonotype with a few counts. The rearrangement links TRBV12-3 or TRBV12-4 to TRBJ2-5; tentatively, D is TRBD2 (6 bases). The CDR3 is made up of 12 amino acids. Trimming took off 3 bases at V and 7 bases at J, with 9 bases between the two ends. In nucleotides, the CDR3 is TGTGCCAGCAGTTTCCAGGGAGGGACCCAGTACTTC. Translated: CASSFQGGTQYF.

The chain recombines TRBV7-8 with TRBJ1-2; D remains ambiguous. CDR1 and CDR2 from the germline V gene are SGHVS and FQNEAQ. The ends were cut back, 0 bases at V and 12 bases at J, with 14 bases in the middle. The CDR3 is made up of 13 amino acids. In nucleotides, the CDR3 is TGTGCCAGCAGCTTAGCGTCCCGAGGAGGCCACACCTTC. It yields the protein CASSLASRGGHTF.

This clonotype has only a few counts. The rearrangement links TRBV29-1 to TRBJ2-3, with 10 bases aligning to TRBD2. This CDR3 contains 19 residues. Germline V gene data show CDR1 as SQVTM and CDR2 as ANQGSEA. Germline trimming cut 4 bases from V and 5 bases from J; bases unmatched to any gene: 21. The CDR3, as DNA: TGCAGCGTTGCTCGAAGGACTAGCGGAGGCCAAGTTGGGGGAGATACGCAGTATTTT. Residues: CSVARRTSGGQVGGDTQYF.

The gene calls are TRBV6-2 or TRBV6-3 and TRBJ2-7; 7 bases agree with TRBD2. The end of the DNA is better explained by TRBJ2-5, so the J call may be wrong. CDR3 length: 15 amino acids. Germline V gene lookup returns CDR1 MNHEY and CDR2 SVGEGT. The CDR3 reads CASSYSWGGGETQYF. The DNA for the CDR3 is TGTGCCAGCAGTTACTCGTGGGGGGGTGGAGAGACCCAGTACTTC.

The chain recombines TRBV27 with TRBJ1-4; no definite D call. The CDR3 spans 15 residues. Germline V gene sequence: CDR1 MNHEY, CDR2 SMNVEV (reference sequence). V was clipped by 4 bases and J by 0 bases, with 9 bases between them. The CDR3 region has the DNA TGTGCCAGCAGTTCCGGTCCGACAACTAATGAAAAACTGTTTTTT. It yields the protein CASSSGPTTNEKLFF. The full variable domain, rest sourced from reference TRBV27 and TRBJ1-4, is EAQVTQNPRYLITVTGKKLTVTCSQNMNHEYMSWYRQDPGLGLRQIYYSMNVEVTDKGDVPEGYKVSRKEKRNFPLILESPSPNQTSLYFCASSSGPTTNEKLFFGSGTQLSVL.

This clonotype appeared a few times. The chain combines TRBV5-6 with TRBJ2-1; 14 bases align to TRBD2. The J call may be in error: the DNA end matches TRBJ2-7 better. The V gene's germline CDR1 is SGHDT and CDR2 YYEEEE. The CDR3 has 17 amino acids. CDR3 sequence (DNA): TGTGCCAGCAGCGGGAGGACTAGCGGGAGGACCTACAATGAGCAGTACTTC. It specifies CASSGRTSGRTYNEQYF.

The chain couples TRBV20-1 to TRBJ2-1; TRBD2 matches at 10 bases. The DNA matches TRBJ2-7 better at its end, which makes the J call doubtful. Germline V lookup: CDR1 DFQATT, CDR2 SNEGSKA (reference sequence). The CDR3 covers 15 residues. In nucleotides, the CDR3 is TGCAGTGCTTCCAATAGCGGGAGGACCTACAATGAGCAGTACTTC. It encodes CSASNSGRTYNEQYF.

In nucleotides, the CDR3 is TGTGCCAGCAGTTTGCTGAGGGGGAGTGTTAATACGCAGTATTTT. This gives the protein CASSLLRGSVNTQYF. The chain joins TRBV28 to TRBJ2-3, with a tentative D call TRBD1 (6 bases). Germline V gene lookup returns CDR1 MDHEN and CDR2 SYDVKM. Deletions cut 3 bases from V and 7 bases from J, with 17 bases between. CDR3 size: 15 residues.

There are a few counts of this clonotype. V usage is TRBV29-1 and J usage is TRBJ2-7; D is possibly TRBD2 (6 bases). The end of the DNA is better explained by TRBJ2-5, so the J call may be wrong. The CDR3 has 13 amino acids. CDR1 is SQVTM and CDR2 is ANQGSEA in the germline V gene. The CDR3 DNA is TGCAGCGTAACTCTTAGCGGCACAGAGACCCAGTACTTC. This sequence encodes CSVTLSGTETQYF.

This chain links TRBV24-1 with TRBJ2-1; the match to TRBD1 covers 9 bases. The CDR3 runs 15 residues. Germline lookup yields CDR1 KGHDR and CDR2 SFDVKD. V lost 4 bases to trimming and J lost 7 bases; unmatched junction nucleotides: 7. This CDR3 is CATSDPGQGRNEQFF. CDR3 DNA: TGTGCCACCAGTGACCCGGGACAGGGTCGTAATGAGCAGTTCTTC.

This clonotype appeared a few times. This rearrangement joins TRBV7-2 to TRBJ2-1, with D maybe TRBD2 (5 bases). The CDR3 runs to 14 residues. The germline CDR1 and CDR2 sequences are SGHTA and FQGNSA. V was trimmed by 7 bases and J by 3 bases, leaving 13 bases between them. The CDR3 DNA reads as TGTGCCAGCAAGTCGGGATTAGTCTACAATGAGCAGTTCTTC. This gives the protein CASKSGLVYNEQFF. Filled out from reference TRBV7-2 and TRBJ2-1, the complete variable domain reads GAGVSQSPSNKVTEKGKDVELRCDPISGHTALYWYRQSLGQGLEFLIYFQGNSAPDKSGLPSDRFSAERTGGSVSTLTIQRTQQEDSAVYLCASKSGLVYNEQFFGPGTRLTVL.

The V call is TRBV15, the J call TRBJ2-4; D is perhaps TRBD1 (6 bases). Germline CDR1 is LNHNV and CDR2 is YYDKDF (reference sequence). The CDR3 sequence is 15 residues long. Between the trimmed V and J ends, which lost 3 bases and 5 bases, there was a span of 14 bases. CDR3 region: CATSSYTGTQNIQYF. CDR3 coding DNA: TGTGCCACCAGCAGTTACACCGGGACACAAAACATTCAGTACTTC. Together with reference TRBV15 and TRBJ2-4, the CDR3 gives the full variable domain: DAMVIQNPRYQVTQFGKPVTLSCSQTLNHNVMYWYQQKSSQAPKLLFHYYDKDFNNEADTPDNFQSRRPNTSFCFLDIRSPGLGDTAMYLCATSSYTGTQNIQYFGAGTRLSVL.

This clonotype has a handful of counts. This chain connects TRBV6-1 to TRBJ2-1, with 10 bases fitting TRBD2. The germline gives CDR1 MNHNS, CDR2 SASEGT. After removal of 3 bases from V and 4 bases from J, the junction contained 3 bases not matched to a gene. This CDR3 comprises 15 residues. CDR3: CASSEKLAGYNEQFF. The CDR3 region has the DNA TGTGCCAGCAGTGAGAAACTAGCGGGGTACAATGAGCAGTTCTTC.

The gene calls are TRBV29-1 and TRBJ1-1, with no clear D. This CDR3 region has 14 residues. V dropped 3 bases and J dropped 3 bases, with 14 bases sitting between them. CDR1 and CDR2 from the germline V gene are SQVTM and ANQGSEA. In DNA form, the CDR3 reads TGCAGCGTTGAGCCGCCGACTTATGACACTGAAGCTTTCTTT. The encoded protein is CSVEPPTYDTEAFF.

This clonotype was seen a few times. The CDR3 loop is CSVEPGQGRYEQFF. CDR3 in DNA: TGCAGCGTCGAACCGGGACAGGGCAGGTATGAGCAGTTCTTC. The rearrangement joins TRBV29-1 to TRBJ2-1, with 9 bases lining up with TRBD1. CDR3 size: 14 residues. Germline CDR1 and CDR2: SQVTM and ANQGSEA. Germline trimming cut 6 bases from V and 8 bases from J; bases unmatched to any gene: 11.

The chain employs TRBV9 and TRBJ2-1; no reliable D call. Looked up from germline, CDR1 is SGDLS and CDR2 is YYNGEE. Deletions cut 4 bases from V and 9 bases from J, with 8 bases between. The CDR3 loop spans 11 amino acids. DNA of the CDR3: TGTGCCAGCAGCAACACTGGTGAGCAGTTCTTC. Amino acids: CASSNTGEQFF.

This clonotype was counted a few times. This rearrangement joins TRBV24-1 to TRBJ1-5; D is perhaps TRBD1 (5 bases). V lost 4 bases and J lost 7, with 16 bases in between. The germline gives CDR1 KGHDR, CDR2 SFDVKD. The CDR3 sequence is 15 residues long. The CDR3 DNA sequence: TGTGCCACCAGTGACTCTCAGGGTCTTGGACAGCCCCAGCATTTT. Translation: CATSDSQGLGQPQHF.

This clonotype turned up a few times. The chain combines TRBV15 with TRBJ1-2; D remains ambiguous. The germline CDR1 and CDR2 sequences are LNHNV and YYDKDF (reference sequence). Trimming took 5 bases from V and 5 from J, leaving 9 bases between them. There are 12 residues in the CDR3. The CDR3 DNA reads TGTGCCACCAGCCCCGCAGGTTATGGCTACACCTTC. This codes for CATSPAGYGYTF.

The table lists this clonotype with many counts. The chain combines TRBV7-2 with TRBJ1-2; the D gene is possibly TRBD1 (6 bases). Deletions cut 5 bases from V and 4 bases from J, with 11 bases between. Germline CDR1 is SGHTA and CDR2 is FQGNSA. The CDR3 consists of 13 residues. This CDR3 is CASSPGQSYGYTF. The CDR3 coding sequence is TGTGCCAGCAGCCCAGGACAGTCCTATGGCTACACCTTC.

Concerning this clonotype itself: A read error may produce the germline difference seen at one junction end. The chain recombines TRBV7-2 with TRBJ2-1, with D tentatively TRBD1 (6 bases). Germline CDR1 SGHTA, CDR2 FQGNSA. The CDR3 is 15 residues long. The CDR3 protein is CASSTSQGTRVGCTF. The CDR3 DNA follows: TGTGCCAGCAGCACCTCACAGGGAACAAGAGTTGGCTGCACCTTC.

The chain joins TRBV7-6 to TRBJ1-3; TRBD1 aligns across 7 bases. The J segment lost 9 bases and the V segment lost 5 bases, leaving 10 bases of the junction unmatched. CDR3 size: 14 residues. The V gene's germline CDR1 is SGHVS and CDR2 FNYEAQ. CDR3 sequence (DNA): TGTGCCAGCAGCCAAAGACAGGGTGGTCCCACCATATATTTT. Protein sequence: CASSQRQGGPTIYF.

The chain couples TRBV7-2 to TRBJ1-2; D is uncertain. There are 13 residues in the CDR3. The germline V gene has CDR1 SGHTA and CDR2 FQGNSA. V shed 5 bases and J shed 8 bases, with 15 bases lying between them. CDR3 sequence reads: CASSPVGGRGYTF. DNA for the CDR3: TGTGCCAGCAGCCCCGTGGGAGGGCGAGGCTACACCTTC.

At least ten counts were recorded for this clonotype. The chain uses TRBV7-2 and TRBJ2-7; 7 nucleotides line up with TRBD2. Germline CDR1 is SGHTA and CDR2 is FQGNSA. V dropped 1 base and J dropped 0; count of bases not matched to a gene: 6. There are 16 residues in the CDR3. The chain's CDR3 is CASSLVGGGSSYEQYF. Here the CDR3 DNA reads TGTGCCAGCAGCTTAGTGGGTGGCGGGAGCTCCTACGAGCAGTACTTC.

The table lists this clonotype with a few counts. The chain recombines TRBV6-6 with TRBJ1-1; possible D gene TRBD1, 6 bases. The CDR3 sequence is 14 residues long. Germline CDR1 reads MNHNY; CDR2 reads SVGAGI (reference sequence). V was cut by 6 bases and J by 7 bases, with 18 bases left in between. The CDR3 DNA reads as TGTGCCAGCAGCTTGGCGGGGGGCTGGATTGAAGCTTTCTTT. It specifies CASSLAGGWIEAFF.

This chain joins TRBV3-1 and TRBJ2-4; 7 nucleotides line up with TRBD1. CDR1 is LGHDT and CDR2 is YNNKEL in the germline V gene (reference sequence). CDR3 length: 15 residues. The junction had 10 bases not matched to a gene; V was cut back by 3 bases and J by 8 bases. This chain's CDR3 is CASSQERQGLDIQYF. The DNA for the CDR3 is TGTGCCAGCAGCCAGGAACGACAGGGTTTGGACATTCAGTACTTC.

The CDR3 region has the DNA TGTGCCAGTACATGGGGGGGGAGCAATCAGCCCCAGCATTTT. Its translation: CASTWGGSNQPQHF. The chain links TRBV28 to TRBJ1-5; a weak D match, TRBD1 (5 bases). CDR3 length equals 14 residues. V was pared by 9 bases and J by 1 base, with 13 bases between. Germline-derived CDR1 and CDR2 are MDHEN and SYDVKM.